Listed below are T cell receptor beta chains from one sample, sequenced in a study of blood T cell repertoires in COVID-19. Only in-frame clones appear in the TCRdb table, and some are missing; sequencing was by immunoSEQ multiplex PCR. The table includes some 120,000 clones, roughly 84% detected once. The specimen was peripheral blood. Every receptor here comes from a woman aged 30 to 39 who had recovered from COVID-19. CDR3s include the opening cysteine and the closing phenylalanine or tryptophan. A D gene is named only where the DNA matches it firmly. Size is omitted from some rows. Given values are once, few, many or a class for expanded clones.

D: TRBD2; J: TRBJ2-3; size: .; V: TRBV11-2; CDR3: CASSFGRTSGGASTDTQYF; DNA: TGTGCCAGCAGCTTCGGTAGGACTAGCGGGGGGGCGAGCACAGATACGCAGTATTTT
D: .; J: TRBJ2-2; size: .; V: TRBV5-1; CDR3: CASSLTAGNTGELFF; DNA: TGCGCCAGCAGCTTGACAGCGGGGAACACCGGGGAGCTGTTTTTT
D: TRBD1; J: TRBJ2-7; size: .; V: TRBV6-5; CDR3: CASRPGTGMYEQYF; DNA: TGTGCCAGCAGACCCGGGACAGGGATGTACGAGCAGTACTTC
D: .; J: TRBJ1-2; size: .; V: TRBV29-1; CDR3: CSVGLDGYTF; DNA: TGCAGCGTCGGACTCGATGGCTACACCTTC
D: .; J: TRBJ2-2; size: many; V: TRBV5-1; CDR3: CASSSGQRINTGELFF; DNA: TGCGCCAGCAGCTCCGGACAGCGAATCAACACCGGGGAGCTGTTTTTT
D: .; J: TRBJ2-2; size: .; V: TRBV4-1; CDR3: CASSPPVRGNTGELFF; DNA: TGCGCCAGCAGCCCACCCGTCAGGGGTAACACCGGGGAGCTGTTTTTT
D: .; J: TRBJ1-4; size: few; V: TRBV12-3/TRBV12-4; CDR3: CASSRQLGEKLFF; DNA: TGTGCCAGCAGCCGACAGTTAGGGGAAAAACTGTTTTTT
D: .; J: TRBJ2-1; size: .; V: TRBV19; CDR3: CASSMEDGGFNEQFF; DNA: TGTGCCAGTAGTATGGAGGACGGAGGGTTCAATGAGCAGTTCTTC
D: .; J: TRBJ1-6; size: .; V: TRBV20-1; CDR3: CSASAGTSVALHF; DNA: TGCAGTGCTAGTGCCGGGACTTCTGTCGCCCTCCACTTT
D: TRBD2; J: TRBJ2-3; size: .; V: TRBV10-3; CDR3: CAIRITSGGQQHTDTQYF; DNA: TGTGCCATCAGAATAACTAGCGGGGGGCAGCAACACACAGATACGCAGTATTTT
D: TRBD1; J: TRBJ2-5; size: .; V: TRBV6-5; CDR3: CASRWDRGRETQYF; DNA: TGTGCCAGCAGGTGGGACAGGGGCCGGGAGACCCAGTACTTC
D: TRBD1; J: TRBJ1-1; size: .; V: TRBV2; CDR3: CASWVGTGRNTEAFF; DNA: TGTGCCAGCTGGGTAGGGACAGGGCGGAACACTGAAGCTTTCTTT
D: TRBD1; J: TRBJ2-1; size: .; V: TRBV5-1; CDR3: CASTGQGAHEQFF; DNA: TGCGCCAGCACTGGACAGGGGGCTCATGAGCAGTTCTTC
D: TRBD2; J: TRBJ2-1; size: once; V: TRBV11-2; CDR3: CASSLRLADNEQFF; DNA: TGTGCCAGCAGCTTAAGGCTAGCGGATAATGAGCAGTTCTTC
D: TRBD1; J: TRBJ1-4; size: .; V: TRBV19; CDR3: CASRRTGATNEKLFF; DNA: TGTGCCAGTAGGCGGACAGGGGCAACTAATGAAAAACTGTTTTTT
D: .; J: TRBJ2-1; size: once; V: TRBV19; CDR3: CASRLGAKEEQFF; DNA: TGTGCCAGCCGACTAGGGGCTAAGGAAGAGCAGTTCTTC
D: TRBD2; J: TRBJ2-2; size: .; V: TRBV6-5; CDR3: CASSYSPSGVPGELFF; DNA: TGTGCCAGCAGTTACTCTCCTAGCGGGGTTCCCGGGGAGCTGTTTTTT
D: .; J: TRBJ1-4; size: .; V: TRBV19; CDR3: CASSPWAQAIIEKLFF; DNA: TGTGCCAGTAGTCCTTGGGCGCAAGCTATCATCGAAAAACTGTTTTTT
D: TRBD1; J: TRBJ1-2; size: .; V: TRBV2; CDR3: CASSVAGTGFGYTF; DNA: TGTGCCAGCAGTGTAGCCGGGACAGGGTTTGGCTACACCTTC
D: TRBD1; J: TRBJ1-2; size: once; V: TRBV19; CDR3: CATGTDPYGYTF; DNA: TGTGCCACCGGGACAGACCCTTATGGCTACACCTTC
D: .; J: TRBJ1-4; size: .; V: TRBV5-1; CDR3: CASSLYGQGGEKLFF; DNA: TGCGCCAGCAGCTTGTATGGGCAGGGTGGGGAAAAACTGTTTTTT
D: .; J: TRBJ1-5; size: .; V: TRBV7-8; CDR3: CASSPVRDTSSNQPQHF; DNA: TGTGCCAGCAGCCCCGTCCGGGACACCTCTAGCAATCAGCCCCAGCATTTT
D: TRBD1; J: TRBJ2-4; size: .; V: TRBV14; CDR3: CASSQEIIGQGRNIQYF; DNA: TGTGCCAGCAGCCAAGAAATCATCGGACAGGGCCGAAACATTCAGTACTTC
D: TRBD2; J: TRBJ2-1; size: once; V: TRBV5-8; CDR3: CASRSSGGLRRLF; DNA: TGTGCCAGCAGATCGAGCGGGGGGCTACGTCGGCTCTTC